This T cell receptor (beta chain) originates from a study of shared clonotypes between healthy human individuals. Study findings and constraints: Rarefaction showed that sequencing of sorted subsets was incomplete (despite large depth). Sampling covered blood only; tissue repertoires likely differ.

Regarding this clone: Its antigen remains unknown.

There are 14 residues in the CDR3. From germline, CDR1 is MNHEY and CDR2 SVGAGI. Losses at the gene ends were 7 bases for V and 3 bases for J; bases not matched to a gene: 5. Naive CD8 isolation took CD45RO-negative cells positively selected for CCR7 and excluded terminally differentiated effector memory CD45RA+ cells. Assay execution took place at the deep level. Several immunoSEQ plates held equal portions of the genomic DNA taken from each subset. This table comes from immunoSEQ multiplex PCR, and its TCRdb copy is limited to in-frame clones, with some not included. This sample yields around 600,000 clones, of which about 98% are seen a single time; 0.25% to 0.35% belongs to the top ten.

This sequence originates from a man aged 25-40 years in good health. Source material: naive CD8+ T cells sorted from blood. The V call is TRBV6-5, the J call TRBJ2-7; 11 bases agree with TRBD2. CDR3 region: CASMLLAGDYEQYF. The DNA for the CDR3 is TGTGCCAGCATGTTACTAGCGGGAGACTACGAGCAGTACTTC.